These T cell receptor beta chains were read from a single sample in a study of blood T cell repertoires in COVID-19. The table came from immunoSEQ multiplex PCR; TCRdb's copy has only in-frame clones and leaves some out. The sample includes about 240,000 clones, about 79% seen only once; the top ten take around 9.6%. Sequencing was done on a sample of peripheral blood. These receptors came from an elderly woman with acute or convalescent COVID-19. Both conserved end residues are part of each CDR3. A D gene is named only where the DNA matches it firmly.

j_call | v_call | cdr3_length | d_call | cdr3_aa | cdr3_nt
TRBJ2-7 | TRBV19 | 15 | NA | CASSIDGREIYEQYF | TGTGCCAGTAGTATAGACGGCAGGGAAATCTACGAGCAGTACTTC
TRBJ2-5 | TRBV5-1 | 16 | TRBD2 | CASSRGDSGRQETQYF | TGCGCCAGCAGCCGGGGGGACTCGGGGAGGCAAGAGACCCAGTACTTC
TRBJ1-2 | TRBV7-9 | 12 | NA | CASSQGNYGYTF | TGTGCCAGCAGTCAGGGTAACTATGGCTACACCTTC
TRBJ2-1 | TRBV29-1 | 12 | NA | CSVDREFDEQFF | TGCAGCGTTGACAGGGAATTCGATGAGCAGTTCTTC
TRBJ1-3 | TRBV19 | 14 | NA | CASSMAGAGNTIYF | TGTGCCAGTAGTATGGCGGGTGCTGGAAACACCATATATTTT
TRBJ1-6 | TRBV3-1/TRBV3-2 | 16 | TRBD1 | CASSQIGTGLNSPLHF | TGTGCCAGCAGCCAGATTGGGACAGGTCTGAATTCACCCCTCCACTTT
TRBJ2-7 | TRBV7-2 | 16 | NA | CASSLAPGTPSYEQYF | TGTGCCAGCAGCTTAGCTCCCGGGACTCCCTCCTACGAGCAGTACTTC
TRBJ1-6 | TRBV2 | 14 | TRBD1 | CASSGDSYHSPLHF | TGTGCCAGCAGTGGGGACAGTTATCATTCACCCCTCCACTTT
TRBJ1-5 | TRBV19 | 15 | TRBD1 | CASSTATGPNQPQHF | TGTGCCAGTAGTACCGCGACAGGGCCTAATCAGCCCCAGCATTTT
TRBJ1-3 | TRBV4-1 | 17 | TRBD1 | CASSLQQRQGTGNTIYF | TGCGCCAGCAGCCTACAGCAAAGACAGGGGACTGGAAACACCATATATTTT
TRBJ2-2 | TRBV10-3 | 15 | NA | CAISERTENTGELFF | TGTGCCATCAGTGAAAGGACAGAGAACACCGGGGAGCTGTTTTTT
TRBJ1-2 | TRBV2 | 12 | NA | CASGAVGYGYTF | TGTGCCAGCGGAGCGGTGGGTTATGGCTACACCTTC